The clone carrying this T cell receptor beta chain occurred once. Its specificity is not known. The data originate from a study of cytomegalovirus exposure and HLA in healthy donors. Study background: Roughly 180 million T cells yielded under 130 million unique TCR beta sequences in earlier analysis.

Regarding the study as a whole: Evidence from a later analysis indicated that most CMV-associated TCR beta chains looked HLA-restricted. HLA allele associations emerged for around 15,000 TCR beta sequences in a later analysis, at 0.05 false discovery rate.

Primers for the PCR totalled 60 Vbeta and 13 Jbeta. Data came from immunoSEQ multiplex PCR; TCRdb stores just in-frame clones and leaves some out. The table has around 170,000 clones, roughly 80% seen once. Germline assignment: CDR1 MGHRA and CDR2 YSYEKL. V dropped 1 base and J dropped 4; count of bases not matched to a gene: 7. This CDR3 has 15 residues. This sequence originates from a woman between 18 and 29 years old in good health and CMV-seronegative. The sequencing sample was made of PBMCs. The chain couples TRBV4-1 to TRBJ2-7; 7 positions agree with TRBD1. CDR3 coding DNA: TGCGCCAGCAGCCAAGGCCCCGGGACAGATTACGAGCAGTACTTC. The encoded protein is CASSQGPGTDYEQYF.